The TCR beta chain described here comes from a study of identical twins. Regarding the study as a whole: The study based its conclusions on cross-sectional statistical analysis and did not follow the same donors. The abundant beta clonotypes from cord blood had fewer insertions, and memory repertoires had none of this. Modelling underestimated the level of out-of-frame TCR alpha sharing observed in monozygotic twins.

With template switching, a universal primer site was added, and the cDNA carried unique molecular identifiers. Via MiXCR, TCRdb re-called the 5' RACE reads, giving one row per CDR3 protein. The table includes 1.5 million or so distinct CDR3 sequences, under 35% detected once. Trimming cost V 6 bases and J 2 bases, with 13 bases left between them. This CDR3 is built from 14 residues. Looked up from germline, CDR1 is KGHDR and CDR2 is SFDVKD. This clonotype appeared a few times. The antigen is undetermined. The TCR was taken from a newborn girl in good health. The rearrangement uses TRBV24-1 and TRBJ2-7; a possible D gene is TRBD1 (5 bases). The sample taken for sequencing was cord blood. CDR3 sequence reads: CATSQQVPPYEQYF. The DNA for the CDR3 is TGTGCCACCAGTCAACAGGTGCCCCCCTACGAGCAGTACTTC.